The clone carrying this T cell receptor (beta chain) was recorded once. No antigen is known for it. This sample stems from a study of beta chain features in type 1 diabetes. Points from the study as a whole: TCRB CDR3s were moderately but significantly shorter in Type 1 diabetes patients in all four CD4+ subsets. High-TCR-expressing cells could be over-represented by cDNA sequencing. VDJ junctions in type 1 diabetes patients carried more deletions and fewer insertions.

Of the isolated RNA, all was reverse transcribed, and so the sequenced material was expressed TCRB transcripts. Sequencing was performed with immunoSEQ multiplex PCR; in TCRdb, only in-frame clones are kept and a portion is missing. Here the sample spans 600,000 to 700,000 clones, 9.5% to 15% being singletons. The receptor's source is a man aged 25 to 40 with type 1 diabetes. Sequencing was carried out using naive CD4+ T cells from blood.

CDR3 sequence reads: CASSFGQPDTQYF. The CDR3 bases are TGTGCCAGCAGCTTTGGGCAACCAGATACGCAGTATTTT. The chain carries TRBV11-2 and TRBJ2-3; unclear D gene. V lost 3 bases, J lost 4 bases, and 8 bases lay in between. The germline V gene has CDR1 SGHAT and CDR2 FQNNGV. This CDR3 has 13 residues. Complete variable domain (other parts from reference TRBV11-2 and TRBJ2-3): EAGVAQSPRYKIIEKRQSVAFWCNPISGHATLYWYQQILGQGPKLLIQFQNNGVVDDSQLPKDRFSAERLKGVDSTLKIQPAKLEDSAVYLCASSFGQPDTQYFGPGTRLTVL.